One and the same sample provided the 30 T cell receptor beta chains below, sequenced in a study of cytomegalovirus exposure and HLA in healthy donors. Using immunoSEQ multiplex PCR, the repertoire was profiled, and TCRdb retains in-frame clones only, with some absent. Here the sample spans 150,000 to 200,000 clones, 86% being singletons. The sample comprised PBMCs. The receptors shown here come from a young woman in good health and CMV-seronegative.

J is TRBJ2-1 and V is TRBV7-6; 13 bases fit TRBD2. The CDR3 has 15 amino acids. Trimming cost V 5 bases and J 10 bases; bases outside gene matches: 8. The germline V gene encodes CDR1 SGHVS and CDR2 FNYEAQ. The DNA of the CDR3 is TGTGCCAGCAGCCCGATCCAGACTAGCGGGGGGGAGCAGTTCTTC. It yields the protein CASSPIQTSGGEQFF.

The chain joins TRBV2 to TRBJ2-3; the D gene is possibly TRBD2 (5 bases). CDR3 length equals 15 residues. V was cut by 7 bases and J by 4 bases, with 18 bases left in between. In germline, CDR1 is SNHLY, CDR2 FYNNEI. The CDR3 loop reads CASTDRGLRADTQYF. The CDR3 nucleotides read TGTGCCAGCACTGATCGGGGTCTGAGGGCAGATACGCAGTATTTT.

The chain combines TRBV4-1 with TRBJ1-3, with 8 bases identical to TRBD1. This CDR3 has 15 residues. Germline CDR1 and CDR2: MGHRA and YSYEKL. With 4 bases clipped from V and 2 bases from J, the junction kept 4 bases outside the gene matches. The CDR3 protein is CASSPDRGAGNTIYF. DNA of the CDR3: TGCGCCAGCAGCCCAGACAGGGGAGCTGGAAACACCATATATTTT.

The chain employs TRBV5-1 and TRBJ1-2, with D hard to call. Germline loops: CDR1 SGHRS, CDR2 YFSETQ. V dropped 0 bases and J dropped 4 bases, with 16 bases sitting between them. The CDR3 totals 16 residues. The CDR3 sequence: CASSLAGRVEGYGYTF. Written as DNA, the CDR3 is TGCGCCAGCAGCTTGGCCGGGAGGGTTGAAGGCTATGGCTACACCTTC.

The genes are TRBV9 and TRBJ2-1, with 7 bases matching TRBD2. This CDR3 is built from 17 residues. The trim removed 3 bases at V and 0 bases at J, leaving 9 bases unmatched. The germline CDR1 and CDR2 sequences are SGDLS and YYNGEE. CDR3 protein: CASSAREGLSSYNEQFF. CDR3 DNA sequence: TGTGCCAGCAGCGCAAGGGAGGGCCTGAGCTCCTACAATGAGCAGTTCTTC.

A single count supports this clone. The rearrangement uses TRBV19 and TRBJ2-1; the match to TRBD2 covers 10 bases. Germline V gives CDR1 LNHDA, CDR2 SQIVND (reference sequence). Trimming cost V 3 bases and J 13 bases; bases outside gene matches: 6. This CDR3 contains 13 residues. CDR3 protein: CASSITSGTPQFF. The CDR3 DNA follows: TGTGCCAGTAGTATTACTAGCGGGACCCCCCAGTTCTTC.

This rearrangement joins TRBV5-1 to TRBJ2-2, with 14 bases identical to TRBD2. There are 17 residues in the CDR3. Losses at the gene ends were 4 bases for V and 5 bases for J; bases not matched to a gene: 7. Germline V gene sequence: CDR1 SGHRS, CDR2 YFSETQ. CDR3 DNA sequence: TGCGCCAGCAGCCCGGGGACTAGCGGGAGAAGTACCGGGGAGCTGTTTTTT. It is translated as CASSPGTSGRSTGELFF. Filled out from reference TRBV5-1 and TRBJ2-2, the complete variable domain reads KAGVTQTPRYLIKTRGQQVTLSCSPISGHRSVSWYQQTPGQGLQFLFEYFSETQRNKGNFPGRFSGRQFSNSRSEMNVSTLELGDSALYLCASSPGTSGRSTGELFFGEGSRLTVL.

The chain combines TRBV5-1 with TRBJ2-3, with TRBD2 as a possible D gene (6 bases). This CDR3 region has 15 residues. V lost 0 bases, J lost 5 bases, and 13 bases lay in between. CDR1 and CDR2 (germline): SGHRS, YFSETQ. The CDR3 sequence is CASSLETSWKDTQYF. The DNA for the CDR3 is TGCGCCAGCAGCTTGGAAACTAGCTGGAAAGATACGCAGTATTTT.

The chain joins TRBV6-1 to TRBJ2-1; TRBD1 is a possible D gene (6 bases). The germline V gene encodes CDR1 MNHNS and CDR2 SASEGT. Trimming removed 0 bases at V and 4 bases at J, with 16 bases between. CDR3 length equals 17 residues. Written as DNA, the CDR3 is TGTGCCAGCAGTGAAGCCCGACAGGCCCTCCCGTACAATGAGCAGTTCTTC. It encodes CASSEARQALPYNEQFF.

The chain carries TRBV5-4 and TRBJ2-3, with TRBD2 matching over 12 bases. The trim removed 4 bases at V and 2 bases at J, leaving 8 bases unmatched. Germline-derived CDR1 and CDR2 are SGHNT and YYREEE (reference sequence). The CDR3 runs to 17 residues. The CDR3 sequence is CASSVASGGATTDTQYF. The CDR3 DNA sequence: TGTGCCAGCAGCGTCGCTAGCGGGGGGGCAACCACAGATACGCAGTATTTT.

CDR3 bases: TGTGCCAGCAGCGTGGGACAGGGGGGTAACTACGAGCAGTACTTC. Protein: CASSVGQGGNYEQYF. V is TRBV9 and J is TRBJ2-7; 11 bases line up with TRBD1. The germline CDR1 and CDR2 sequences are SGDLS and YYNGEE. V was clipped by 2 bases and J by 3 bases; unmatched bases: 4. This CDR3 comprises 15 residues. Using reference TRBV9 and TRBJ2-7 for the parts outside the CDR3, the full variable domain is DSGVTQTPKHLITATGQRVTLRCSPRSGDLSVYWYQQSLDQGLQFLIQYYNGEERAKGNILERFSAQQFPDLHSELNLSSLELGDSALYFCASSVGQGGNYEQYFGPGTRLTVT.

V usage is TRBV19 and J usage is TRBJ1-2, with 7 nucleotides matching TRBD1. Germline V gene data show CDR1 as LNHDA and CDR2 as SQIVND (reference sequence). This CDR3 comprises 12 residues. V lost 6 bases to trimming and J lost 7 bases; unmatched junction nucleotides: 5. CDR3 protein: CASREGAGGYTF. In nucleotides, the CDR3 is TGTGCCAGTAGAGAGGGGGCGGGTGGCTACACCTTC.

This chain joins TRBV5-1 and TRBJ2-5; 7 bases line up with TRBD2. The V and J ends lost 9 bases and 4 bases, in that order; junction bases with no gene match: 12. Germline values: CDR1 SGHRS, CDR2 YFSETQ. The CDR3 has 14 residues. The DNA of the CDR3 is TGCGCCACCCAGCGGGGCGGGTATGGAGAGACCCAGTACTTC. It is translated as CATQRGGYGETQYF.

The genes are TRBV4-1 and TRBJ2-2; 7 nucleotides agree with TRBD1. This CDR3 region has 16 residues. Germline V CDR1 and CDR2: MGHRA, YSYEKL. V was clipped by 3 bases and J by 7 bases; unmatched bases: 11. The CDR3 coding sequence is TGCGCCAGCAGCCAGTTACAGGGGACCTTAGGCGGGGAGCTGTTTTTT. This encodes CASSQLQGTLGGELFF.

The gene calls are TRBV5-6 and TRBJ1-2; D is undetermined. Trimming removed 1 base from V and 4 bases from J, with 11 bases in between. In germline, CDR1 is SGHDT, CDR2 YYEEEE. CDR3 length: 14 residues. Written as DNA, the CDR3 is TGTGCCAGCAGCTTGTCTGGGCCCTCCTATGGCTACACCTTC. Residues: CASSLSGPSYGYTF.

The chain recombines TRBV2 with TRBJ1-1; 10 bases are a match to TRBD1. J was trimmed by 0 bases and V by 6 bases; bases with no gene match: 7. This CDR3 has 16 residues. Germline values: CDR1 SNHLY, CDR2 FYNNEI. CDR3 coding DNA: TGTGCCAGCAGAGAATATGGGACAGGGGTGAACACTGAAGCTTTCTTT. It encodes CASREYGTGVNTEAFF.

The rearrangement links TRBV15 to TRBJ1-6, with D unclear. This CDR3 has 16 amino acids. The V end was cut by 2 bases, the J end by 10 bases, with 18 bases between. Per germline, CDR1 LNHNV and CDR2 YYDKDF (reference sequence). This CDR3 is CATSRHGGYSDSPLHF. CDR3 nucleotides: TGTGCCACCAGCAGACACGGAGGATATTCGGACTCACCCCTCCACTTT.

The chain links TRBV6-5 to TRBJ1-1; D may be TRBD1 (6 bases). CDR3 length: 14 amino acids. Germline CDR1 reads MNHEY; CDR2 reads SVGAGI. V was shortened by 5 bases and J by 4 bases, with 14 bases between the two germline ends. The CDR3 protein is CASSGYRVRTEAFF. CDR3 sequence (DNA): TGTGCCAGCAGTGGCTACAGGGTCCGCACTGAAGCTTTCTTT.

The chain couples TRBV7-9 to TRBJ2-7; tentative D call: TRBD1 (6 bases). V dropped 2 bases and J dropped 2 bases, with 10 bases sitting between them. Germline V gene data show CDR1 as SEHNR and CDR2 as FQNEAQ (reference sequence). CDR3 length: 14 amino acids. CDR3 in amino acids: CASSLRQEAYEQYF. The CDR3 DNA reads TGTGCCAGCAGCTTACGACAGGAGGCCTACGAGCAGTACTTC.

This chain connects TRBV27 to TRBJ2-1; D unresolved. The CDR3 has 15 amino acids. The V end lost 2 bases, the J end lost 0 bases, and 8 bases lay between the germline ends. Germline V lookup: CDR1 MNHEY, CDR2 SMNVEV (reference sequence). CDR3 in DNA: TGTGCCAGCAGTTTAACGGGTCCCTCCTACAATGAGCAGTTCTTC. This encodes CASSLTGPSYNEQFF.

The rearrangement links TRBV9 to TRBJ2-2, with 7 bases matching TRBD2. The V segment lost 4 bases and the J segment 0 bases; nucleotides outside the gene matches: 6. CDR3 size: 16 residues. From germline, CDR1 is SGDLS and CDR2 YYNGEE. CDR3: CASSPTGTTNTGELFF. CDR3 in DNA: TGTGCCAGCAGCCCCACTGGGACTACGAACACCGGGGAGCTGTTTTTT.

V usage is TRBV7-3 and J usage is TRBJ2-3, with 7 bases aligning to TRBD2. Germline V gene lookup returns CDR1 SGHTA and CDR2 FQGTGA. The CDR3 has 14 amino acids. V shed 7 bases, J shed 2 bases, and the junction held 6 bases outside the gene matches. In DNA, the CDR3 is TGTGCCAGCACCCGCGGGGGACCCACAGATACGCAGTATTTT. This sequence encodes CASTRGGPTDTQYF.

V usage is TRBV19 and J usage is TRBJ1-2; D ambiguous. The CDR3 has 15 amino acids. Between the trimmed V and J ends, which lost 6 bases and 0 bases, there was a span of 14 bases. The germline gives CDR1 LNHDA, CDR2 SQIVND (reference sequence). The CDR3 loop reads CASSSGWGANYGYTF. CDR3 in DNA: TGTGCCAGTAGCTCGGGCTGGGGAGCTAACTATGGCTACACCTTC. Full variable domain (rest looked up from reference TRBV19 and TRBJ1-2): DGGITQSPKYLFRKEGQNVTLSCEQNLNHDAMYWYRQDPGQGLRLIYYSQIVNDFQKGDIAEGYSVSREKKESFPLTVTSAQKNPTAFYLCASSSGWGANYGYTFGSGTRLTVV.

The chain combines TRBV6-1 with TRBJ1-3; D unclear. Germline CDR1 reads MNHNS; CDR2 reads SASEGT. This CDR3 has 13 amino acids. V was cut by 0 bases and J by 4 bases, with 4 bases left in between. The CDR3 spells CASSEALGNTIYF. CDR3 DNA sequence: TGTGCCAGCAGTGAAGCGCTAGGAAACACCATATATTTT.

The CDR3 DNA reads TGTGCCAGCAGCTTCAGGAGGTTTGCTAGCGGGAGTACCGGGGAGCTGTTTTTT. This gives the protein CASSFRRFASGSTGELFF. The J gene is TRBJ2-2, the V gene TRBV5-4; 10 bases align to TRBD2. From germline, CDR1 is SGHNT and CDR2 YYREEE (reference sequence). Unmatched junction bases numbered 12, after V lost 2 bases and J lost 5 bases. The CDR3 extends over 18 amino acids.

In its sample, this clone was seen once. The V call is TRBV5-1, the J call TRBJ2-7; no reliable D call. CDR3 size: 13 residues. Trimming shortened V by 4 bases and J by 3 bases, and 11 bases separated the two germline ends. The germline gives CDR1 SGHRS, CDR2 YFSETQ. CDR3 protein: CASSPDNYYEQYF. DNA of the CDR3: TGCGCCAGCAGCCCGGATAACTACTACGAGCAGTACTTC.

The rearrangement uses TRBV11-3 and TRBJ2-1, with TRBD2 as a possible D gene (6 bases). This CDR3 spans 16 amino acids. From germline, CDR1 is SGHNT and CDR2 YENEEA. V was pared by 3 bases and J by 4 bases, with 16 bases between. CDR3 sequence reads: CASSLLSGTAYNEQFF. As DNA, the CDR3 is TGTGCCAGCAGCTTGCTCTCCGGGACTGCATACAATGAGCAGTTCTTC.

This sequence joins TRBV19 and TRBJ2-7; TRBD1 aligns across 8 bases. The CDR3 loop spans 14 amino acids. V trimming: 5 bases; J trimming: 2 bases; junction bases outside the gene matches: 5. The germline CDR1 and CDR2 sequences are LNHDA and SQIVND (reference sequence). The CDR3 bases are TGTGCCAGTAGTTCGGGACAGGTGACCTACGAGCAGTACTTC. It specifies CASSSGQVTYEQYF. The variable domain in full, completed from reference TRBV19 and TRBJ2-7, reads DGGITQSPKYLFRKEGQNVTLSCEQNLNHDAMYWYRQDPGQGLRLIYYSQIVNDFQKGDIAEGYSVSREKKESFPLTVTSAQKNPTAFYLCASSSGQVTYEQYFGPGTRLTVT.

The V and J genes are TRBV6-5 and TRBJ1-4; TRBD1 agrees at 8 bases. J was trimmed by 8 bases and V by 2 bases; bases with no gene match: 7. This CDR3 has 15 residues. Germline assignment: CDR1 MNHEY and CDR2 SVGAGI. Here the CDR3 reads CASSYLGQGLEKLFF. The CDR3 DNA is TGTGCCAGCAGTTACCTTGGACAGGGCCTGGAAAAACTGTTTTTT.

DNA of the CDR3: TGTGCCTGGGTTAACAGCCCGAATTCACCCCTCCACTTT. As protein: CAWVNSPNSPLHF. The chain recombines TRBV30 with TRBJ1-6; no clear D. Germline values: CDR1 GTSNPN, CDR2 SVGIG (reference sequence). The CDR3 sequence is 13 residues long. The ends were cut back, 5 bases at V and 7 bases at J, with 12 bases in the middle.